This T cell receptor beta chain was recorded in a study of blood T cell repertoires in COVID-19. Across the study: Researchers got acute and convalescent COVID-19 samples from the United States, Italy and Spain. Sample material is recorded as cDNA or gDNA derived from T cells, B-cell-depleted T cells, or PBMCs.

A word on this clone: At one boundary the junction diverges from the germline segment, which might be a read error.

Profiled with immunoSEQ multiplex PCR; TCRdb holds only in-frame clones, not every one. The repertoire includes about 230,000 clones, around 81% of them detected once, and roughly 8% sits in the top ten. It was during active infection that Seattle patients were enrolled and then longitudinally followed. Sequencing was performed on peripheral blood. The TCR comes from an elderly woman with COVID-19, enrolled during active disease.

The CDR3 DNA reads as TGTGCCAGCAGCGATGACAGGTGGGAAGGGCACTTC. Encoded protein: CASSDDRWEGHF. The chain recombines TRBV12-3 or TRBV12-4 with TRBJ1-2; tentative D call: TRBD1 (6 bases). The CDR3 consists of 12 residues.